Presented here are 4 T cell receptor beta chains from one specimen sequenced in a study of breast tumors, draining lymph nodes, adjacent tissues. Breast cancer patients provided tissue from their axillary draining lymph nodes. From the multiplex PCR reads, TCRdb called clonotypes with MiXCR, one entry per CDR3 protein. Of 160,000 or so distinct CDR3 sequences in the sample, about 34% are singletons; the top ten hold roughly 3.8%. The sequenced sample consisted of axillary lymph node tissue. All receptors come from a female donor with breast cancer. Some clones in this sample may be carry-over from other donors' samples.

This clonotype was counted many times. The chain links TRBV9 to TRBJ2-3; D is unclear. Germline CDR1 reads SGDLS; CDR2 reads YYNGEE. The germline V and J ends were trimmed by 3 bases and 4 bases, with 6 bases remaining between them. The length of the CDR3 is 12 residues. The CDR3 spells CASSGSADTQYF. Here the CDR3 DNA reads TGTGCCAGCAGCGGGAGCGCAGATACGCAGTATTTT.

This clonotype was seen many times. CDR3 residues: CASSHRGRGYGYTF. The CDR3, as DNA: TGCGCCAGCAGCCACAGGGGGCGCGGTTATGGCTACACCTTC. The chain couples TRBV5-1 to TRBJ1-2; TRBD1 matches at 9 bases. Germline lookup yields CDR1 SGHRS and CDR2 YFSETQ. The CDR3 totals 14 residues. V shed 4 bases, J shed 5 bases, and the junction held 6 bases outside the gene matches. The variable domain in full, with the rest retrieved from reference TRBV5-1 and TRBJ1-2, is KAGVTQTPRYLIKTRGQQVTLSCSPISGHRSVSWYQQTPGQGLQFLFEYFSETQRNKGNFPGRFSGRQFSNSRSEMNVSTLELGDSALYLCASSHRGRGYGYTFGSGTRLTVV.

This clonotype was detected ten times or more. CDR3 sequence (DNA): TGTGCCTGGAGTGTAAGGCAGGGCTACGAGCAGTACTTC. This gives the protein CAWSVRQGYEQYF. The chain uses TRBV30 and TRBJ2-7, with D possibly matching TRBD1 (5 bases). Germline V gives CDR1 GTSNPN, CDR2 SVGIG (reference sequence). CDR3 length: 13 residues. Deletions cut 0 bases from V and 3 bases from J, with 9 bases between.

This clonotype was observed at least ten times. This chain uses TRBV3-1 with TRBJ2-3, with 10 bases identical to TRBD2. Trimming took 6 bases from V and 4 from J; bases not matched to a gene: 10. Germline V gene data show CDR1 as LGHDT and CDR2 as YNNKEL (reference sequence). The length of the CDR3 is 16 residues. CDR3 residues: CASSPRAGGRPDTQYF. CDR3 in DNA: TGTGCCAGCAGTCCCCGAGCGGGAGGGCGGCCAGATACGCAGTATTTT.